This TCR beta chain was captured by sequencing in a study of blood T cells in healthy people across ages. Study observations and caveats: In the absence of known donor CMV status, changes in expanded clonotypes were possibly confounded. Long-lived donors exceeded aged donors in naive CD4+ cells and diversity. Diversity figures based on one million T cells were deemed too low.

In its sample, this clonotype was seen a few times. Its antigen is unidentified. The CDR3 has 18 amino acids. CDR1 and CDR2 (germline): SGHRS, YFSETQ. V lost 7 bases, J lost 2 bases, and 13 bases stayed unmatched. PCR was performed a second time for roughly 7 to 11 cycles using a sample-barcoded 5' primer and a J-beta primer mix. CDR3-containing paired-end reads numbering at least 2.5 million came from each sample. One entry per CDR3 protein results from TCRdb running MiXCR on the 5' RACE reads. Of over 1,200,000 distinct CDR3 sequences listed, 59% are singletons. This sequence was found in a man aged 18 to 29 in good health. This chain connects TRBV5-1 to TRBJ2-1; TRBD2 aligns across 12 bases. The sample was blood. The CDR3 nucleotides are TGCGCCAGCGGCCACCCAAGACTAGCGGGGGACACCTACAATGAGCAGTTCTTC. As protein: CASGHPRLAGDTYNEQFF.